Following are 30 T cell receptor beta chains from one sample sequenced in a study of blood T cell repertoires in COVID-19 (dated by TCRdb to about 2020). The library was produced with the immunoSEQ multiplex PCR assay. TCRdb retrieved this table from immuneACCESS and kept in-frame rearrangements only. Not all clones are present; in checked studies, unresolved V genes account for under half, and no reason is known for the remainder. The sample table records some 250,000 clones; roughly four fifths of these occur just once. The top ten clones comprise approximately 10% of the sample. What was sequenced was peripheral blood. Receptors were obtained from a woman older than 75 with acute or convalescent COVID-19.

CDR3 amino acids: CASSLVTVNNSPLHF. The CDR3 coding sequence is TGTGCCAGCTCACTCGTGACAGTGAATAATTCACCCCTCCACTTT. The chain carries TRBV18 and TRBJ1-6; TRBD1 is a possible D gene (5 bases). This CDR3 is built from 15 residues. The germline V and J ends were trimmed by 4 bases and 5 bases, with 12 bases remaining between them. The germline V gene has CDR1 KGHSH and CDR2 LQKENI.

The rearrangement joins TRBV28 to TRBJ1-2; tentatively, D is TRBD1 (6 bases). The CDR3 sequence is 12 residues long. The germline V gene encodes CDR1 MDHEN and CDR2 SYDVKM. V lost 8 bases to trimming and J lost 5 bases, with 12 bases between them. The DNA for the CDR3 is TGTGCCAGCTCACCAAGGGGGTATGGCTACACCTTC. It is translated as CASSPRGYGYTF.

The chain employs TRBV5-1 and TRBJ2-5; the D gene is possibly TRBD1 (6 bases). CDR1 is SGHRS and CDR2 is YFSETQ in the germline V gene. Trimming stripped 3 bases from V and 1 base from J, with 10 bases between. This CDR3 is built from 14 residues. DNA of the CDR3: TGCGCCAGCAGCTCCGGACAGACCCAAGAGACCCAGTACTTC. Residues: CASSSGQTQETQYF.

The V gene is TRBV11-1, the J gene TRBJ1-2; 7 bases match TRBD1. There are 16 residues in the CDR3. V was clipped by 0 bases and J by 0 bases; unmatched bases: 4. The germline V gene encodes CDR1 SGHAT and CDR2 FQDESV (reference sequence). CDR3 DNA sequence: TGTGCCAGCAGCTTAGCACGGACAGGCACTAACTATGGCTACACCTTC. It codes for CASSLARTGTNYGYTF.

The rearrangement links TRBV7-3 to TRBJ2-6; D not certain. Germline V gene sequence: CDR1 SGHTA, CDR2 FQGTGA. V lost 2 bases to trimming and J lost 3 bases, with 8 bases between them. This CDR3 has 15 amino acids. The CDR3 region is CASSLQVYGANVLTF. CDR3 nucleotides: TGTGCCAGCAGCTTACAGGTCTATGGGGCCAACGTCCTGACTTTC. The full variable domain, rest sourced from reference TRBV7-3 and TRBJ2-6, is GAGVSQTPSNKVTEKGKYVELRCDPISGHTALYWYRQSLGQGPEFLIYFQGTGAADDSGLPNDRFFAVRPEGSVSTLKIQRTERGDSAVYLCASSLQVYGANVLTFGAGSRLTVL.

This chain connects TRBV4-1 to TRBJ1-1; the D gene is possibly TRBD1 (6 bases). V shed 5 bases and J shed 2 bases, with 15 bases lying between them. The V gene's germline CDR1 is MGHRA and CDR2 YSYEKL. There are 15 residues in the CDR3. CDR3 in amino acids: CASSFTTGSNTEAFF. CDR3 sequence (DNA): TGCGCCAGCAGCTTCACGACAGGTTCTAACACTGAAGCTTTCTTT.

This clone was detected a few times. V is TRBV2 and J is TRBJ1-2, with unresolved D. Trimming stripped 8 bases from V and 7 bases from J, with 11 bases between. The germline CDR1 and CDR2 sequences are SNHLY and FYNNEI. The CDR3 spans 11 residues. The CDR3 sequence is CASRLEGGYTF. The CDR3 DNA sequence: TGTGCCAGCCGGCTGGAGGGTGGCTACACCTTC.

The chain carries TRBV7-8 and TRBJ2-7, with a tentative D call TRBD2 (6 bases). CDR1 is SGHVS, CDR2 FQNEAQ, per germline. V was cut by 5 bases and J by 9 bases, with 14 bases left in between. This CDR3 has 12 residues. The CDR3, as DNA: TGTGCCAGCAGCCGGGACTCACCCCCGCAGTACTTC. It encodes CASSRDSPPQYF.

CDR3 sequence: CAWSVIDEQFF. CDR3 nucleotides: TGTGCCTGGAGTGTGATAGATGAGCAGTTCTTC. The chain joins TRBV30 to TRBJ2-1; D ambiguous. The V and J ends lost 0 bases and 8 bases respectively, with 5 bases between them. This CDR3 comprises 11 residues. CDR1 and CDR2 from the germline V gene are GTSNPN and SVGIG (reference sequence).

The chain recombines TRBV18 with TRBJ1-1, with D hard to call. With 3 bases removed from V and 4 bases from J, the gap between germline ends came to 18 bases. Per germline, CDR1 KGHSH and CDR2 LQKENI. The CDR3 totals 16 residues. The CDR3 protein is CASSPREAGSGTEAFF. The CDR3 nucleotides are TGTGCCAGCTCACCCCGAGAGGCGGGGTCGGGCACTGAAGCTTTCTTT.

This rearrangement joins TRBV19 to TRBJ2-3; 7 bases fit TRBD2. V gave up 3 bases and J gave up 4 bases; unmatched junction bases: 4. This CDR3 is built from 14 residues. Germline CDR1 LNHDA, CDR2 SQIVND (reference sequence). The CDR3 loop is CASSIRGEADTQYF. DNA of the CDR3: TGTGCCAGTAGTATCCGGGGGGAAGCAGATACGCAGTATTTT.

Concerning this clone: A read error may produce the germline difference seen at one junction end. The chain joins TRBV5-4 to TRBJ1-2; D possibly corresponds to TRBD1 (5 bases). CDR3 length equals 14 residues. CDR1 and CDR2 (germline): SGHNT, YYREEE (reference sequence). The CDR3 is CASSLGGTKGGYTF. As DNA, the CDR3 is TGTGCCAGCAGTTTGGGGGGGACTAAGGGAGGCTACACCTTC. Full variable domain (rest looked up from reference TRBV5-4 and TRBJ1-2): ETGVTQSPTHLIKTRGQQVTLRCSSQSGHNTVSWYQQALGQGPQFIFQYYREEENGRGNFPPRFSGLQFPNYSSELNVNALELDDSALYLCASSLGGTKGGYTFGSGTRLTVV.

The V and J genes are TRBV19 and TRBJ2-7, with D possibly being TRBD2 (5 bases). Germline CDR1 reads LNHDA; CDR2 reads SQIVND (reference sequence). CDR3 length equals 15 residues. V was shortened by 6 bases and J by 5 bases, with 20 bases between the two germline ends. The CDR3 protein is CASSPGTLLVHEQYF. The CDR3 DNA reads as TGTGCCAGTAGCCCGGGAACCCTTCTGGTCCACGAGCAGTACTTC.

The J gene is TRBJ1-6, the V gene TRBV12-3 or TRBV12-4; D is uncertain. The length of the CDR3 is 13 residues. Trimming took off 4 bases at V and 14 bases at J, with 15 bases between the two ends. The CDR3 sequence is CASSSTPGWALHF. CDR3 nucleotides: TGTGCCAGCAGTTCAACCCCGGGTTGGGCCCTCCACTTT.

The chain joins TRBV11-3 to TRBJ2-2, with D tentatively TRBD2 (6 bases). Trimming removed 6 bases from V and 6 bases from J, with 17 bases in between. Germline-derived CDR1 and CDR2 are SGHNT and YENEEA. This CDR3 is built from 15 residues. The CDR3: CASSFLAGGAGELFF. In nucleotides, the CDR3 is TGTGCCAGCAGTTTCCTGGCCGGGGGTGCCGGGGAGCTGTTTTTT.

The gene calls are TRBV21-1 and TRBJ2-1; TRBD1, the table's D call, was not compared with the DNA. TRBV21-1 has pseudogene status. The CDR3 totals 19 residues. Here the CDR3 reads CASRLHRGRHPLEYNEQFF. CDR3 coding DNA: TGTGCCAGCAGACTCCACAGGGGGCGCCACCCTTTAGAATACAATGAGCAGTTCTTC.

The CDR3 DNA sequence: TGTGCCAGTAGTATAGACCCGTCCCCCCGGGCCTACAATGAGCAGTTCTTC. Protein: CASSIDPSPRAYNEQFF. This chain joins TRBV19 and TRBJ2-1; D remains ambiguous. This CDR3 has 17 amino acids. V was clipped by 0 bases and J by 2 bases, with 14 bases between them. CDR1 is LNHDA and CDR2 is SQIVND in the germline V gene (reference sequence).

This clone was recorded only once. The chain combines TRBV28 with TRBJ1-5; D is perhaps TRBD1 (5 bases). CDR1 MDHEN and CDR2 SYDVKM come from the germline V gene. This CDR3 has 14 residues. V was trimmed by 3 bases and J by 7 bases, leaving 13 bases between them. The CDR3 reads CASSLGQSPQPQHF. Written as DNA, the CDR3 is TGTGCCAGCAGTTTGGGGCAGAGCCCCCAGCCCCAGCATTTT.

The DNA for the CDR3 is TGTGCCAGTAGTACCTCGGGACTGACGTCTGGAAACACCATATATTTT. Protein product: CASSTSGLTSGNTIYF. The V and J genes are TRBV19 and TRBJ1-3; possibly TRBD1 for D (5 bases). The CDR3 extends over 16 amino acids. CDR1 LNHDA and CDR2 SQIVND come from the germline V gene (reference sequence). The V end was cut by 4 bases, the J end by 1 base, with 14 bases between.

The rearrangement uses TRBV2 and TRBJ1-5; 7 nucleotides align to TRBD1. The CDR3 is made up of 15 amino acids. The J segment lost 0 bases and the V segment lost 6 bases, leaving 5 bases of the junction unmatched. CDR1 and CDR2 from the germline V gene are SNHLY and FYNNEI. The CDR3 nucleotides are TGTGCCAGCAGCGACAGGGCCTATAGCAATCAGCCCCAGCATTTT. This translates into CASSDRAYSNQPQHF.

In regard to this clone: The germline gene is not matched at one end of the junction; a read error may be the cause. The chain has TRBV7-7 and TRBJ2-3, with 7 bases matching TRBD2. This CDR3 is 14 amino acids long. Germline CDR1 and CDR2: SSHAT and FNYEAQ (reference sequence). CDR3 sequence reads: CASSFSGSTDTQYF. In DNA form, the CDR3 reads TGTGCTAGCAGCTTTAGCGGGAGCACAGATACGCAGTATTTT.

The gene calls are TRBV30 and TRBJ1-3; D remains unclear. Germline CDR1 and CDR2: GTSNPN and SVGIG (reference sequence). This CDR3 comprises 16 residues. V lost 2 bases and J 3 bases, leaving 17 bases between the germline ends. In DNA form, the CDR3 reads TGTGCCTGGAGTACAGTCCGGCTCAGCTTTGGAAACACCATATATTTT. This sequence encodes CAWSTVRLSFGNTIYF.

The genes are TRBV5-1 and TRBJ2-2; 9 positions match TRBD2. The germline gives CDR1 SGHRS, CDR2 YFSETQ. V trimming: 0 bases; J trimming: 0 bases; junction bases outside the gene matches: 6. The length of the CDR3 is 18 residues. CDR3 residues: CASSLGASGASNTGELFF. The CDR3 DNA reads TGCGCCAGCAGCTTGGGGGCTAGCGGGGCGTCGAACACCGGGGAGCTGTTTTTT.

This clone was seen a handful of times. The chain's CDR3 is CASSYPGRGNTEAFF. The CDR3 DNA reads TGTGCCAGCAGCTACCCTGGGAGGGGGAACACTGAAGCTTTCTTT. J is TRBJ1-1 and V is TRBV5-4, with D tentatively TRBD1 (5 bases). V was cut by 3 bases and J by 1 base, with 13 bases left in between. Looked up from germline, CDR1 is SGHNT and CDR2 is YYREEE (reference sequence). This CDR3 comprises 15 residues.

This chain joins TRBV18 and TRBJ1-3, with 8 nucleotides matching TRBD1. This CDR3 region has 15 residues. V dropped 3 bases and J dropped 1; count of bases not matched to a gene: 2. Germline V gives CDR1 KGHSH, CDR2 LQKENI. Here the CDR3 DNA reads TGTGCCAGCTCACCGAGGACAGGGTCTGGAAACACCATATATTTT. As protein: CASSPRTGSGNTIYF.

The rearrangement joins TRBV12-3 or TRBV12-4 to TRBJ2-7, with a possible D match to TRBD1 (5 bases). The CDR3 runs to 13 residues. V was cut by 2 bases and J by 7 bases, with 12 bases left in between. In DNA form, the CDR3 reads TGTGCCAGCAGTTTAAGAGCGTCAGGGGAGCAGTACTTC. This sequence encodes CASSLRASGEQYF.

This chain links TRBV6-5 with TRBJ2-1; 11 bases map to TRBD2. CDR1 is MNHEY, CDR2 SVGAGI, per germline. V lost 7 bases and J lost 7; bases outside the gene matches: 6. This CDR3 comprises 14 residues. CDR3 bases: TGTGCCAGCACTAGTAGACTAGCGGGGAATGAGCAGTTCTTC. Encoded protein: CASTSRLAGNEQFF.

This rearrangement joins TRBV4-1 to TRBJ2-7, with D possibly TRBD2 on 7 matching bases. Germline V gene sequence: CDR1 MGHRA, CDR2 YSYEKL. The CDR3 consists of 16 residues. V was trimmed by 0 bases and J by 2 bases, leaving 14 bases between them. The CDR3 DNA reads as TGCGCCAGCAGCCAAGAGGGCGGGGGCCAGCCCTACGAGCAGTACTTC. This translates into CASSQEGGGQPYEQYF.

The chain combines TRBV10-3 with TRBJ1-1, with D unclear. Trimming pared 3 bases from V and 1 base from J, leaving 3 bases between. This CDR3 region has 12 residues. Per the germline V gene, CDR1 is ENHRY and CDR2 is SYGVKD. The CDR3 coding sequence is TGTGCCATCAGTGACGGGAACACTGAAGCTTTCTTT. Translating it yields CAISDGNTEAFF.

This clone was counted a single time. V usage is TRBV2 and J usage is TRBJ2-7; 9 nucleotides agree with TRBD2. V lost 9 bases, J lost 1 base, and 7 bases stayed unmatched. Germline V gene data show CDR1 as SNHLY and CDR2 as FYNNEI. The CDR3 covers 14 residues. In DNA form, the CDR3 reads TGTGCCAGTAGTCGGCTAGCGGGGTCCTACGAGCAGTACTTC. Translating gives CASSRLAGSYEQYF.